This T cell receptor (beta chain) was found in a study of CD8+CD57+ T cells in acquired aplastic anemia. This CDR3 is built from 12 residues. V was trimmed by 8 bases and J by 6 bases, leaving 14 bases between them. Germline V gene data show CDR1 as SNHLY and CDR2 as FYNNEI. Patients chosen for sequencing had CD8+CD57+ cells that had expanded, as shown by flow cytometry. Patient blood was sampled before any therapy had been received. Profiles of TCR beta VDJ and CDR3 were generated from a genomic DNA template. TCRdb reprocessed the reads via MiXCR and lists one record per CDR3 protein. The data contain approximately 300,000 distinct CDR3 sequences, around three fifths of them singletons.

This chain uses TRBV2 with TRBJ2-7; D unresolved. This receptor was identified in a human donor with aplastic anemia. The sample consisted of sorted CD4+, CD8+, or CD8+CD57+ T cells (not recorded which) from PBMCs. This chain's CDR3 is CASGLNYLEQYF. The CDR3 coding sequence is TGTGCCAGCGGCCTGAATTATCTCGAGCAGTACTTC.